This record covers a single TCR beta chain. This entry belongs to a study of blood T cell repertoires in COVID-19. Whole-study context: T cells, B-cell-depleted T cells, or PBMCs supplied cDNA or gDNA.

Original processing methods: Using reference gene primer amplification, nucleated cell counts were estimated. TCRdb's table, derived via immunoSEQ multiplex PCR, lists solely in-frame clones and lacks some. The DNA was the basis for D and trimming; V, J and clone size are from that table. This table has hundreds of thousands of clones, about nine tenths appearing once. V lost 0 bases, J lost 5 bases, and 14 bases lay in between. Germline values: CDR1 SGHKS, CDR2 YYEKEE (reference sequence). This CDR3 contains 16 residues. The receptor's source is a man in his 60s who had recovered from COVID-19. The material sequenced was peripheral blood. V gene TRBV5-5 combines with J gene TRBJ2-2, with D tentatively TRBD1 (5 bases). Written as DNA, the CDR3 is TGTGCCAGCAGCTTGGAGCAGGGTTCTTTGACCGGGGAGCTGTTTTTT. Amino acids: CASSLEQGSLTGELFF.